A single sample is the source of the 18 T cell receptor beta chains below, sequenced in a study of blood T cell repertoires in COVID-19. TCRdb's table, derived via immunoSEQ multiplex PCR, lists solely in-frame clones and lacks some. Of more than 250,000 clones listed, about 88% were seen once; the top ten hold 3.6%. Sequenced material: peripheral blood. Receptors originate from a man in his late teens or twenties with active or convalescent COVID-19.

The chain has TRBV2 and TRBJ2-7; D is possibly TRBD1 (6 bases). The CDR3 is 16 amino acids. Germline V CDR1 and CDR2: SNHLY, FYNNEI. V lost 6 bases and J lost 1, with 19 bases in between. The CDR3 coding sequence is TGTGCCAGCAGCCGAAGTTCGGACAGTCCATCCTACGAGCAGTACTTC. Translated, it gives CASSRSSDSPSYEQYF.

The chain has TRBV9 and TRBJ1-5, with TRBD1 matching over 8 bases. The CDR3 is 14 amino acids. Germline CDR1 is SGDLS and CDR2 is YYNGEE. V lost 2 bases and J lost 8; bases outside the gene matches: 6. This chain's CDR3 is CASSVQGAGEPQHF. In DNA form, the CDR3 reads TGTGCCAGCAGCGTGCAGGGGGCAGGGGAGCCCCAGCATTTT.

This clone turned up a few times. The V gene is TRBV14, the J gene TRBJ1-2, with D possibly matching TRBD1 (5 bases). V was pared by 3 bases and J by 7 bases, with 15 bases between. The germline V gene encodes CDR1 SGHDN and CDR2 FVKESK. The CDR3 totals 14 residues. The CDR3 DNA follows: TGTGCCAGCAGCCAGGGGGGTCAGGCCGCTGGCTACACCTTC. Encoded protein: CASSQGGQAAGYTF.

V is TRBV5-1 and J is TRBJ2-2, with 8 bases aligning to TRBD2. The CDR3 is 16 amino acids. With V trimmed by 4 bases and J by 1 base, 6 bases remained unmatched. Germline V gives CDR1 SGHRS, CDR2 YFSETQ. The CDR3 is CASSATSGLNTGELFF. CDR3 in DNA: TGCGCCAGCAGCGCCACTAGCGGCCTGAACACCGGGGAGCTGTTTTTT.

The chain has TRBV9 and TRBJ1-1; D gene uncertain. This CDR3 is 16 amino acids long. Trimming cost V 1 base and J 3 bases, with 16 bases left between them. The germline V gene encodes CDR1 SGDLS and CDR2 YYNGEE. The CDR3 protein is CASSVNTDRPYTEAFF. For the CDR3, the DNA is TGTGCCAGCAGCGTAAATACAGATCGACCGTACACTGAAGCTTTCTTT.

The J gene is TRBJ2-7, the V gene TRBV19; tentatively, D is TRBD1 (6 bases). CDR1 is LNHDA and CDR2 is SQIVND in the germline V gene (reference sequence). V lost 5 bases to trimming and J lost 9 bases, with 23 bases between them. The CDR3 sequence is 15 residues long. The CDR3 reads CASSGSDSGVVGQYF. CDR3 nucleotides: TGTGCCAGTAGTGGCTCCGACTCAGGGGTCGTGGGGCAGTACTTC.

This chain links TRBV7-3 with TRBJ2-7, with 7 bases matching TRBD2. The CDR3 covers 14 residues. Germline values: CDR1 SGHTA, CDR2 FQGTGA. After removal of 2 bases from V and 2 bases from J, the junction contained 3 bases not matched to a gene. The DNA for the CDR3 is TGTGCCAGCAGCTTAGCGGGAGAAACCTACGAGCAGTACTTC. Translating it yields CASSLAGETYEQYF.

This clone has a handful of counts. The chain combines TRBV9 with TRBJ2-7; perhaps TRBD1 as D (5 bases). This CDR3 region has 14 residues. Trimming shortened V by 2 bases and J by 5 bases, and 14 bases separated the two germline ends. CDR1 is SGDLS, CDR2 YYNGEE, per germline. CDR3 region: CASSVGQSHHEQYF. The CDR3 DNA reads as TGTGCCAGCAGCGTGGGGCAGTCGCACCACGAGCAGTACTTC.

The V and J genes are TRBV18 and TRBJ1-1; D remains unclear. Trimming shortened V by 3 bases and J by 4 bases, and 12 bases separated the two germline ends. The CDR3 loop spans 14 amino acids. Germline CDR1 reads KGHSH; CDR2 reads LQKENI. For the CDR3, the DNA is TGTGCCAGCTCACCTGGCCGGGTGGGCACTGAAGCTTTCTTT. This translates into CASSPGRVGTEAFF.

V and J are TRBV24-1 and TRBJ2-2, with TRBD2 matching over 12 bases. CDR1 is KGHDR and CDR2 is SFDVKD in the germline V gene. The V and J ends lost 6 bases and 7 bases, in that order; junction bases with no gene match: 2. The CDR3 runs to 14 residues. CDR3 amino acids: CATSTSGRIGELFF. In DNA, the CDR3 is TGTGCCACCAGTACTAGCGGGAGGATCGGGGAGCTGTTTTTT.

The chain carries TRBV7-2 and TRBJ1-5, with 7 bases identical to TRBD1. Germline loops: CDR1 SGHTA, CDR2 FQGNSA. The CDR3 contains 15 residues. Trimming removed 5 bases from V and 3 bases from J; junction bases left unmatched: 7. CDR3 DNA: TGTGCCAGCAGCACAAACAGGGGCCTCAATCAGCCCCAGCATTTT. Its protein is CASSTNRGLNQPQHF. Full variable domain (remainder filled in from reference TRBV7-2 and TRBJ1-5): GAGVSQSPSNKVTEKGKDVELRCDPISGHTALYWYRQSLGQGLEFLIYFQGNSAPDKSGLPSDRFSAERTGGSVSTLTIQRTQQEDSAVYLCASSTNRGLNQPQHFGDGTRLSIL.

This rearrangement joins TRBV2 to TRBJ1-4; 7 nucleotides line up with TRBD1. This CDR3 is built from 15 residues. Germline V gives CDR1 SNHLY, CDR2 FYNNEI. V lost 6 bases and J lost 6; bases outside the gene matches: 10. In DNA form, the CDR3 reads TGTGCCAGCAGCCCGACAGGGCGGATTTATGAAAAACTGTTTTTT. Its translation: CASSPTGRIYEKLFF.

For the CDR3, the DNA is TGTGCCAGCAGCCAAGGGGGGACAGGGGACCAGCCCCAGCATTTT. Residues: CASSQGGTGDQPQHF. This chain connects TRBV4-2 to TRBJ1-5, with 10 bases fitting TRBD1. From germline, CDR1 is LGHNA and CDR2 YNFKEQ. V dropped 1 base and J dropped 7; count of bases not matched to a gene: 4. The CDR3 runs to 15 residues.

With regard to this clone: Other nucleotide sequences from this sample produce the same CDR3. V gene TRBV6-5 combines with J gene TRBJ2-2; no definite D call. Trimming took off 4 bases at V and 3 bases at J, with 9 bases between the two ends. CDR1 is MNHEY, CDR2 SVGAGI, per germline. There are 14 residues in the CDR3. The CDR3 protein is CASSSFLHTGELFF. The CDR3 nucleotides read TGTGCCAGCAGTTCGTTTCTTCACACCGGGGAGCTGTTTTTT.

This clone showed up just a few times. The chain links TRBV28 to TRBJ1-5; D ambiguous. Trimming cost V 5 bases and J 6 bases, with 14 bases left between them. Germline lookup yields CDR1 MDHEN and CDR2 SYDVKM. The CDR3 has 14 amino acids. DNA of the CDR3: TGTGCCAGCAGTCGAGCAGCGGTACCTCAGCCCCAGCATTTT. It translates to CASSRAAVPQPQHF.

The chain uses TRBV7-2 and TRBJ2-4; D is undetermined. The CDR3 has 13 residues. Germline CDR1 reads SGHTA; CDR2 reads FQGNSA. Trimming shortened V by 6 bases and J by 0 bases, and 6 bases separated the two germline ends. The CDR3 nucleotides read TGTGCCAGCAGGTCCCTAGCCAAAAACATTCAGTACTTC. Translating gives CASRSLAKNIQYF.

CDR3 in amino acids: CASRAYQGTGELFF. CDR3 nucleotide sequence: TGTGCCAGCAGAGCTTATCAGGGGACCGGGGAGCTGTTTTTT. The chain is built from TRBV11-3 and TRBJ2-2; D is possibly TRBD1 (6 bases). Germline V gene lookup returns CDR1 SGHNT and CDR2 YENEEA. The CDR3 is 14 amino acids. V lost 6 bases to trimming and J lost 5 bases, with 13 bases between them.

The V gene is TRBV4-2, the J gene TRBJ1-2; D gene unclear. Germline V gene lookup returns CDR1 LGHNA and CDR2 YNFKEQ. This CDR3 has 14 amino acids. V lost 1 base to trimming and J lost 5 bases, with 11 bases between them. The CDR3 coding sequence is TGTGCCAGCAGCCAAGGTAGAGGCGGGTATGGCTACACCTTC. Its translation is CASSQGRGGYGYTF.